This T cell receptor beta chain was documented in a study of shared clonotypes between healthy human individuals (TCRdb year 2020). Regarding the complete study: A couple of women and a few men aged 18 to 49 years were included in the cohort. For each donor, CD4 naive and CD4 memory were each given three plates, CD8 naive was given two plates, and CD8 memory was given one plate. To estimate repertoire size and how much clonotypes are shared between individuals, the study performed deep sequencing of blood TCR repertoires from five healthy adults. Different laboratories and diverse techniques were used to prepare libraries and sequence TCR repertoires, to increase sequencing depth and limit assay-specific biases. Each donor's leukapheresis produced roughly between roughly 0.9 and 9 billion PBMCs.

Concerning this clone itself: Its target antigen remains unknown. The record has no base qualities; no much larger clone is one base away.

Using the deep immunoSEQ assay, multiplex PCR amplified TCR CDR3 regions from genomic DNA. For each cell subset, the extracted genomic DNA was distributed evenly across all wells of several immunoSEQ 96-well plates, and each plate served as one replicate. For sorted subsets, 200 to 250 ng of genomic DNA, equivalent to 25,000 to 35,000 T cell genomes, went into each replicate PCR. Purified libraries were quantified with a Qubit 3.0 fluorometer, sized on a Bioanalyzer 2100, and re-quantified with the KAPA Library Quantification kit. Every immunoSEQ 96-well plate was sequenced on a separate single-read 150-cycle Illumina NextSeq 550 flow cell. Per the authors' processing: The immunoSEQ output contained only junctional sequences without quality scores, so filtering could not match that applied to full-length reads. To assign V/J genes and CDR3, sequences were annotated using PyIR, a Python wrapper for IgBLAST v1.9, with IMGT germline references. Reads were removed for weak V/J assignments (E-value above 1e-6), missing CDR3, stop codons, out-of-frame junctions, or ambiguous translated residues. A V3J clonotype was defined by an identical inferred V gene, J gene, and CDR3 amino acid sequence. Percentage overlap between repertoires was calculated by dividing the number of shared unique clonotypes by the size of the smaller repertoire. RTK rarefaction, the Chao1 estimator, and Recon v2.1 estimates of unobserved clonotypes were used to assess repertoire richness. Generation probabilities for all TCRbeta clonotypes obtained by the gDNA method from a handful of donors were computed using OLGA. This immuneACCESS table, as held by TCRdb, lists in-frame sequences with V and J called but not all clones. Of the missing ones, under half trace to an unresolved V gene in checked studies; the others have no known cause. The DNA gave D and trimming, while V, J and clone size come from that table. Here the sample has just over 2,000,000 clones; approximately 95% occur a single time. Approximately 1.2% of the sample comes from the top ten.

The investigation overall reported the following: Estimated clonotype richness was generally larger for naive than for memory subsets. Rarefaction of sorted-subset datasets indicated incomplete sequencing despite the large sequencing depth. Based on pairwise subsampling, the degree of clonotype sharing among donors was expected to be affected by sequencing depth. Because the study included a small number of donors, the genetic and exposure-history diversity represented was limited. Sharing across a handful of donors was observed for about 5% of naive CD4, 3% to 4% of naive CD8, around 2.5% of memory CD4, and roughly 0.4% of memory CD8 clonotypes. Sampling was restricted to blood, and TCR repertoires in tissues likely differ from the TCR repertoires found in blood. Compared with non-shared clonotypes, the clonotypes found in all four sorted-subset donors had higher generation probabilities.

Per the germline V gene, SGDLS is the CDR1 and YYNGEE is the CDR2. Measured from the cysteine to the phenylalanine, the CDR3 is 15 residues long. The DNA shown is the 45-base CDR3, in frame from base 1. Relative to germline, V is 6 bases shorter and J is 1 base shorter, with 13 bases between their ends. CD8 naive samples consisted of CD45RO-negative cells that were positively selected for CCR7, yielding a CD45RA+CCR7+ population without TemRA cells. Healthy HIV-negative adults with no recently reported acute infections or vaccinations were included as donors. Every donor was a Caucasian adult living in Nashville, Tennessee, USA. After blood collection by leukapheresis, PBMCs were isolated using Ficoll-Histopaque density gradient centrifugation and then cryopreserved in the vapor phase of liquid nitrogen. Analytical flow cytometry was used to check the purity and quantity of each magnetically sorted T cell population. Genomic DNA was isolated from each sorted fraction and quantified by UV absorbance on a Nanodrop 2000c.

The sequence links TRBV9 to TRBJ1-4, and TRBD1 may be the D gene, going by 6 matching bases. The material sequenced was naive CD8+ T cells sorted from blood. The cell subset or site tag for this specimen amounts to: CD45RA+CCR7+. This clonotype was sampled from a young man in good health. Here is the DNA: TGTGCCAGCAAGGAGGGGGGTGGAACTAATGAAAAACTGTTTTTT. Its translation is CASKEGGGTNEKLFF.